Below, 27 T cell receptor beta chains from the same sample are listed, as sequenced in a study of a mutant IDH1 vaccine in newly diagnosed glioma. The time point is: week 11, during vaccination. Each dose of the vaccine consisted of 300 ug of mutant IDH1 20-mer peptide, with topical imiquimod. No cognate antigen is known for these TCRs. TCRdb's copy holds only in-frame clones and misses some; the assay was immunoSEQ multiplex PCR. Of some 130,000 clones in the sample, around 80% were seen once. This material consisted of PBMCs, taken from a glioma patient whose treatment included an IDH1 peptide vaccine. All receptors derive from a man in his forties with glioma.

The chain is built from TRBV29-1 and TRBJ2-5, with D perhaps TRBD1 or TRBD2 (5 bases each). The V and J ends lost 6 bases and 1 base respectively, with 9 bases between them. This CDR3 contains 12 residues. The germline CDR1 and CDR2 sequences are SQVTM and ANQGSEA. The chain's CDR3 is CSVGRLQETQYF. CDR3 sequence (DNA): TGCAGCGTGGGACGGCTCCAAGAGACCCAGTACTTC.

J is TRBJ2-3 and V is TRBV30; D remains ambiguous. CDR3 size: 11 residues. The V gene lost 3 bases and the J gene lost 6 bases, with 7 bases spanning the gap. The germline V gene has CDR1 GTSNPN and CDR2 SVGIG (reference sequence). The DNA of the CDR3 is TGTGCCTGGAGATTCCGGGATACGCAGTATTTT. It translates to CAWRFRDTQYF.

The rearrangement joins TRBV7-6 to TRBJ2-1, with 9 bases identical to TRBD2. Germline V gene lookup returns CDR1 SGHVS and CDR2 FNYEAQ. V was pared by 5 bases and J by 5 bases, with 7 bases of the junction left unmatched. The CDR3 length is 15 residues. CDR3 nucleotide sequence: TGTGCCAGCAGCCAATTAGCGGGAGCGAACAATGAGCAGTTCTTC. As protein: CASSQLAGANNEQFF.

The chain combines TRBV5-4 with TRBJ2-7; D gene uncertain. CDR1 is SGHNT, CDR2 YYREEE, per germline (reference sequence). V gave up 0 bases and J gave up 2 bases, with 9 bases separating them. The CDR3 sequence is 14 residues long. CDR3 sequence (DNA): TGTGCCAGCAGCTTGGCACAGACCACCTACGAGCAGTACTTC. Its translation: CASSLAQTTYEQYF.

The chain carries TRBV5-6 and TRBJ1-4, with D uncertain. Germline values: CDR1 SGHDT, CDR2 YYEEEE. Trimming left V 1 base short and J 8 bases short, with 12 bases between. CDR3 length: 14 amino acids. This chain's CDR3 is CASSLLVGSEKLFF. The DNA for the CDR3 is TGTGCCAGCAGCTTGCTGGTAGGTTCCGAAAAACTGTTTTTT.

The chain recombines TRBV6-5 with TRBJ2-7; no firm D call. The germline gives CDR1 MNHEY, CDR2 SVGAGI. V dropped 2 bases and J dropped 0 bases, with 11 bases sitting between them. The CDR3 totals 15 residues. The CDR3 sequence: CASSYGPRSSYEQYF. The CDR3 DNA is TGTGCCAGCAGTTACGGACCGAGAAGCTCCTACGAGCAGTACTTC.

This clone was seen once. The chain is built from TRBV19 and TRBJ1-5; D is possibly TRBD1 (5 bases). Trimming removed 8 bases from V and 4 bases from J, with 12 bases in between. The CDR3 contains 13 residues. Germline loops: CDR1 LNHDA, CDR2 SQIVND (reference sequence). The CDR3 sequence: CASHLGGNQPQHF. CDR3 nucleotides: TGTGCCAGTCATCTGGGGGGTAATCAGCCCCAGCATTTT.

The J gene is TRBJ2-3, the V gene TRBV27, with TRBD2 matching 7 bases. Germline assignment: CDR1 MNHEY and CDR2 SMNVEV (reference sequence). The V segment lost 3 bases and the J segment 2 bases; nucleotides outside the gene matches: 8. The CDR3 is 16 amino acids. The CDR3 sequence is CASSFGAGEFTDTQYF. CDR3 nucleotide sequence: TGTGCCAGCAGTTTCGGCGCGGGAGAGTTCACAGATACGCAGTATTTT.

Written as DNA, the CDR3 is TGTGCCAGCAGCTTAGTGGCTAGCGGGGGTGGTGAGCAGTTCTTC. This encodes CASSLVASGGGEQFF. This chain links TRBV11-3 with TRBJ2-1; 10 positions match TRBD2. The CDR3 runs to 15 residues. Trimming cost V 1 base and J 9 bases; bases outside gene matches: 6. Per germline, CDR1 SGHNT and CDR2 YENEEA.

This clone was detected only a few times. The chain carries TRBV19 and TRBJ2-2, with 7 bases lining up with TRBD1. Germline V lookup: CDR1 LNHDA, CDR2 SQIVND (reference sequence). The junction had 12 bases not matched to a gene; V was cut back by 6 bases and J by 8 bases. This CDR3 is 15 amino acids long. The CDR3 DNA sequence: TGTGCCAGTAGATTGGACAGGTCACCATCAGGGGAGCTGTTTTTT. This codes for CASRLDRSPSGELFF.

The rearrangement uses TRBV7-2 and TRBJ2-7; tentatively, D is TRBD2 (5 bases). Trimming pared 1 base from V and 5 bases from J, leaving 15 bases between. Germline V gene lookup returns CDR1 SGHTA and CDR2 FQGNSA. This CDR3 region has 15 residues. This CDR3 reads CASSLVEGFSDEQYF. As DNA, the CDR3 is TGTGCCAGCAGCTTAGTTGAGGGTTTCAGCGACGAGCAGTACTTC.

This chain's CDR3 is CASSLGTVSYEQYF. CDR3 sequence (DNA): TGTGCCAGCAGTTTAGGGACAGTTTCCTACGAGCAGTACTTC. The J gene is TRBJ2-7, the V gene TRBV27; 7 nucleotides match TRBD1. The CDR3 totals 14 residues. J gave up 1 base and V 2 bases, and 2 bases lay outside the gene matches. The germline gives CDR1 MNHEY, CDR2 SMNVEV (reference sequence).

This clone was found a few times. The genes are TRBV5-1 and TRBJ1-2, with D hard to call. V dropped 0 bases and J dropped 6 bases, with 9 bases sitting between them. CDR3 size: 13 residues. The germline gives CDR1 SGHRS, CDR2 YFSETQ. Here the CDR3 DNA reads TGCGCCAGCAGCTTGGGACCGAGCGATGGCTACACCTTC. Its protein is CASSLGPSDGYTF. Together with reference TRBV5-1 and TRBJ1-2, the CDR3 gives the full variable domain: KAGVTQTPRYLIKTRGQQVTLSCSPISGHRSVSWYQQTPGQGLQFLFEYFSETQRNKGNFPGRFSGRQFSNSRSEMNVSTLELGDSALYLCASSLGPSDGYTFGSGTRLTVV.

The chain joins TRBV4-1 to TRBJ1-1, with D perhaps matching TRBD1 (5 bases). The germline gives CDR1 MGHRA, CDR2 YSYEKL. Trimming removed 4 bases from V and 5 bases from J, with 14 bases in between. CDR3 length equals 14 residues. CDR3 DNA sequence: TGCGCCAGCAGCCCCCCCAGGGATGGGACTGAAGCTTTCTTT. This gives the protein CASSPPRDGTEAFF.

This clone was recorded once. The V gene is TRBV2, the J gene TRBJ1-6; D gene ambiguous. This CDR3 region has 14 residues. The V gene lost 0 bases and the J gene lost 8 bases, with 8 bases spanning the gap. From germline, CDR1 is SNHLY and CDR2 FYNNEI. This CDR3 reads CASSEADTDSPLHF. The CDR3 DNA follows: TGTGCCAGCAGTGAAGCGGATACCGATTCACCCCTCCACTTT.

The genes are TRBV27 and TRBJ2-7, with 11 bases fitting TRBD2. The length of the CDR3 is 14 residues. The germline gives CDR1 MNHEY, CDR2 SMNVEV (reference sequence). With V trimmed by 5 bases and J by 6 bases, 6 bases remained unmatched. The CDR3 reads CASSPLAGAGEQYF. CDR3 in DNA: TGTGCCAGCAGTCCACTAGCGGGAGCGGGCGAGCAGTACTTC.

The chain joins TRBV28 to TRBJ1-3; D call uncertain. CDR1 and CDR2 (germline): MDHEN, SYDVKM. The CDR3 contains 16 residues. Deletions cut 8 bases from V and 3 bases from J, with 20 bases between. The CDR3 region has the DNA TGTGCCAGCGGGAGGCTCTTCGGGCAAATTGGAAACACCATATATTTT. As protein: CASGRLFGQIGNTIYF.

The gene calls are TRBV9 and TRBJ2-3; TRBD2 aligns across 8 bases. CDR1 and CDR2 (germline): SGDLS, YYNGEE. The CDR3 covers 14 residues. V was clipped by 3 bases and J by 8 bases; unmatched bases: 8. DNA of the CDR3: TGTGCCAGCAGCGCCGGGACTAGTAGGGGTACGCAGTATTTT. This gives the protein CASSAGTSRGTQYF. The whole variable domain, filled in from reference TRBV9 and TRBJ2-3, reads DSGVTQTPKHLITATGQRVTLRCSPRSGDLSVYWYQQSLDQGLQFLIQYYNGEERAKGNILERFSAQQFPDLHSELNLSSLELGDSALYFCASSAGTSRGTQYFGPGTRLTVL.

J is TRBJ2-1 and V is TRBV30; D might be TRBD2 (7 bases). The CDR3 sequence is 16 residues long. V gave up 0 bases and J gave up 2 bases, with 14 bases separating them. The germline V gene has CDR1 GTSNPN and CDR2 SVGIG (reference sequence). CDR3 coding DNA: TGTGCCTGGAGTGTATTAGGCGGGGGCACCTACAATGAGCAGTTCTTC. Translating it yields CAWSVLGGGTYNEQFF.

This clone appeared a few times. The genes are TRBV6-1 and TRBJ1-4, with a possible D match to TRBD1 (6 bases). V was clipped by 4 bases and J by 5 bases, with 14 bases between them. Looked up from germline, CDR1 is MNHNS and CDR2 is SASEGT. This CDR3 region has 15 residues. CDR3: CASSGRTAMNEKLFF. Here the CDR3 DNA reads TGTGCCAGCAGTGGGAGGACAGCTATGAATGAAAAACTGTTTTTT.

This clone was detected a few times. The chain recombines TRBV7-2 with TRBJ2-2; 8 positions match TRBD1. Germline CDR1 reads SGHTA; CDR2 reads FQGNSA. V shed 5 bases and J 0 bases; nucleotides not matched to a gene: 5. The CDR3 is 16 amino acids. In nucleotides, the CDR3 is TGTGCCAGCAGCCCTGGACAGGGACCGAACACCGGGGAGCTGTTTTTT. Translating gives CASSPGQGPNTGELFF.

The V gene is TRBV2, the J gene TRBJ2-7, with TRBD2 as a possible D gene (5 bases). Trimming stripped 4 bases from V and 7 bases from J, with 14 bases between. The CDR3 is 13 residues long. CDR1 is SNHLY and CDR2 is FYNNEI in the germline V gene. CDR3 loop: CASSVGITGEQYF. The CDR3 nucleotides read TGTGCCAGCAGTGTCGGGATCACGGGGGAGCAGTACTTC.

V and J are TRBV7-9 and TRBJ1-1; D remains ambiguous. V was cut by 0 bases and J by 1 base, with 15 bases left in between. This CDR3 has 17 amino acids. CDR1 is SEHNR and CDR2 is FQNEAQ in the germline V gene (reference sequence). The CDR3 region has the DNA TGTGCCAGCAGCTTAGCCCCCCGGGGAGGGCGGAACACTGAAGCTTTCTTT. This sequence encodes CASSLAPRGGRNTEAFF.

The J gene is TRBJ2-7, the V gene TRBV4-2; TRBD1 might be the D (6 bases). V lost 6 bases, J lost 2 bases, and 11 bases lay in between. The CDR3 is 13 residues long. CDR1 and CDR2 (germline): LGHNA, YNFKEQ. The CDR3 protein is CASRRTDAYEQYF. The CDR3 DNA is TGTGCCAGCAGAAGGACAGACGCCTACGAGCAGTACTTC.

The V call is TRBV25-1, the J call TRBJ2-2; 8 nucleotides match TRBD2. The CDR3 consists of 14 residues. Losses at the gene ends were 10 bases for V and 3 bases for J; bases not matched to a gene: 7. The germline V gene encodes CDR1 MGHDK and CDR2 SYGVNS. CDR3 in DNA: TGTGCCACTCGGCAGCGGGAGCACACCGGGGAGCTGTTTTTT. Amino acid sequence: CATRQREHTGELFF.

The chain couples TRBV25-1 to TRBJ2-7; D might be TRBD1 (6 bases). V lost 9 bases, J lost 1 base, and 10 bases lay in between. The CDR3 is 12 amino acids. CDR1 is MGHDK and CDR2 is SYGVNS in the germline V gene. CDR3 in DNA: TGTGCCAGTCAGGGGCAGTCCTACGAGCAGTACTTC. Its translation is CASQGQSYEQYF.

The chain recombines TRBV19 with TRBJ2-1, with D hard to call. Trimming took off 7 bases at V and 6 bases at J, with 13 bases between the two ends. The germline gives CDR1 LNHDA, CDR2 SQIVND (reference sequence). The CDR3 is made up of 13 amino acids. This CDR3 reads CASKPDAANEQFF. The CDR3 DNA reads TGTGCCAGTAAACCAGACGCGGCCAATGAGCAGTTCTTC.